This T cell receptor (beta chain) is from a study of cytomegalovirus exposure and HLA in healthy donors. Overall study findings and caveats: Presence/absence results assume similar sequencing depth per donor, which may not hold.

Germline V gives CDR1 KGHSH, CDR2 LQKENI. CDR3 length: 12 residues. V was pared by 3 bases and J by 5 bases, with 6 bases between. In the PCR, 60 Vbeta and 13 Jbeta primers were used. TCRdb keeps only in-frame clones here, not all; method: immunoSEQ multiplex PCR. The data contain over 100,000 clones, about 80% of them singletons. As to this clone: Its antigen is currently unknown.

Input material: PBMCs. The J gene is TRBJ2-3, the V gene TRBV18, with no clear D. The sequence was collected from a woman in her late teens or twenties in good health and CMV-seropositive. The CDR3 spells CASSPTGDTQYF. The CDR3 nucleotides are TGTGCCAGCTCACCTACCGGAGATACGCAGTATTTT.